The next 11 T cell receptor beta chains were all read from a single sample in a study of shared clonotypes between healthy human individuals. Repertoires were generated with immunoSEQ multiplex PCR, while TCRdb's copy carries only in-frame clones and drops some. The sample records 550,000 to 800,000 clones, 74% being singletons. Input material: memory CD4+ T cells sorted from blood. This sample's subset: CD45RA-negative fraction. The source of these receptors is a woman in her 30s in good health.

This chain uses TRBV4-1 with TRBJ2-7; no firm D call. CDR3 length: 14 residues. CDR1 is MGHRA, CDR2 YSYEKL, per germline. V lost 3 bases, J lost 0 bases, and 9 bases lay in between. CDR3 amino acids: CASSQGLLSYEQYF. Here the CDR3 DNA reads TGCGCCAGCAGCCAGGGTCTCCTCTCCTACGAGCAGTACTTC.

The chain has TRBV28 and TRBJ2-7, with D possibly being TRBD2 (5 bases). CDR1 is MDHEN, CDR2 SYDVKM, per germline. Trimming stripped 6 bases from V and 0 bases from J, with 18 bases between. This CDR3 contains 16 residues. The CDR3 region is CASRRDAAVSSYEQYF. The DNA for the CDR3 is TGTGCCAGCAGAAGGGATGCAGCGGTGAGCTCCTACGAGCAGTACTTC.

The CDR3 reads CASSLGGPSTDTQYF. CDR3 bases: TGTGCCAGCAGTTTAGGGGGCCCCTCCACAGATACGCAGTATTTT. The genes are TRBV28 and TRBJ2-3, with D possibly matching TRBD1 (6 bases). CDR3 length: 15 residues. V was pared by 2 bases and J by 2 bases, with 11 bases between. Germline V gene lookup returns CDR1 MDHEN and CDR2 SYDVKM.

This clone came up a few times. The chain combines TRBV27 with TRBJ2-2; 12 bases are a match to TRBD2. Germline V gives CDR1 MNHEY, CDR2 SMNVEV (reference sequence). Trimming at V came to 2 bases and at J to 6 bases, leaving 1 base not matched to a gene. The CDR3 is 15 amino acids. The CDR3 loop reads CASSLRLAGAGELFF. The CDR3, as DNA: TGTGCCAGCAGTTTAAGACTAGCGGGAGCCGGGGAGCTGTTTTTT.

The rearrangement joins TRBV19 to TRBJ2-1; TRBD2 aligns across 11 bases. There are 14 residues in the CDR3. Germline CDR1 reads LNHDA; CDR2 reads SQIVND (reference sequence). Trimming cost V 5 bases and J 15 bases; bases outside gene matches: 12. CDR3 residues: CASSGTSGALSPFF. Written as DNA, the CDR3 is TGTGCCAGTAGTGGGACTAGCGGAGCCCTTAGTCCGTTCTTC.

This clone came up a few times. The rearrangement links TRBV18 to TRBJ1-5; possible D gene TRBD1, 5 bases. The CDR3 has 17 amino acids. Trimming took 5 bases from V and 6 from J, leaving 23 bases between them. CDR1 is KGHSH, CDR2 LQKENI, per germline. The CDR3, as DNA: TGTGCCAGCTCAGGAACCGGGACTCTAATTTTGAGTCAGCCCCAGCATTTT. It encodes CASSGTGTLILSQPQHF.

The V and J genes are TRBV2 and TRBJ1-2; D possibly corresponds to TRBD1 (6 bases). The CDR3 runs 14 residues. The germline CDR1 and CDR2 sequences are SNHLY and FYNNEI. Trimming removed 3 bases at V and 4 bases at J, with 12 bases between. CDR3 protein: CASSDRQGSYGYTF. CDR3 nucleotide sequence: TGTGCCAGCAGTGATCGTCAGGGGAGCTATGGCTACACCTTC.

In this sample, this clone turned up a few times. The V call is TRBV7-9, the J call TRBJ1-4; 8 nucleotides match TRBD1. The CDR3 is 15 residues long. CDR1 is SEHNR and CDR2 is FQNEAQ in the germline V gene (reference sequence). The V and J ends lost 4 bases and 8 bases, in that order; junction bases with no gene match: 9. The CDR3 sequence is CASSSIQGAAEKLFF. DNA for the CDR3: TGTGCCAGCAGCTCGATCCAGGGGGCGGCCGAAAAACTGTTTTTT.

The gene calls are TRBV28 and TRBJ1-2; D is perhaps TRBD1 (5 bases). CDR1 MDHEN and CDR2 SYDVKM come from the germline V gene. V was pared by 5 bases and J by 5 bases, with 12 bases between. CDR3 length: 13 amino acids. DNA of the CDR3: TGTGCCAGCAGTCCCCCGGGGCAGTATGGCTACACCTTC. Amino acids: CASSPPGQYGYTF.

V gene TRBV11-2 combines with J gene TRBJ2-2; 7 nucleotides align to TRBD2. CDR1 and CDR2 from the germline V gene are SGHAT and FQNNGV. J lost 5 bases, V lost 4 bases, and 10 bases had no gene match. The CDR3 runs to 16 residues. The CDR3 coding sequence is TGTGCCAGCAGCTCATATTGGACTAGTCATACCGGGGAGCTGTTTTTT. It is translated as CASSSYWTSHTGELFF.

There are many counts of this clone. The chain links TRBV25-1 to TRBJ1-5, with D possibly matching TRBD1 (5 bases). Germline loops: CDR1 MGHDK, CDR2 SYGVNS. The CDR3 loop spans 12 amino acids. V lost 5 bases and J lost 4, with 6 bases in between. The CDR3 reads CASSWGNQPQHF. CDR3 sequence (DNA): TGTGCCAGCAGTTGGGGGAATCAGCCCCAGCATTTT. The variable domain in full, completed from reference TRBV25-1 and TRBJ1-5, reads EADIYQTPRYLVIGTGKKITLECSQTMGHDKMYWYQQDPGMELHLIHYSYGVNSTEKGDLSSESTVSRIRTEHFPLTLESARPSHTSQYLCASSWGNQPQHFGDGTRLSIL.